This TCR beta chain stems from a study of blood T cell repertoires in COVID-19. Across the study: In each case, the material was cDNA or gDNA derived from T cells, B-cell-depleted T cells, or PBMCs.

The germline CDR1 and CDR2 sequences are MDHEN and SYDVKM. The CDR3 extends over 14 amino acids. V lost 5 bases to trimming and J lost 7 bases; unmatched junction nucleotides: 7. Per the study methods: By means of reference gene primer amplification, nucleated cell counts were estimated. Assay: immunoSEQ multiplex PCR; the TCRdb copy retains only in-frame clones and omits some. V, J and clone size were drawn from that table, and D and trimming were deduced from the DNA. The sample yields about 190,000 clones, 90% seen once. The chain links TRBV28 to TRBJ1-4; 7 bases agree with TRBD1. The sequencing input was peripheral blood. The sequence was collected from a man aged 50-60 years with acute or convalescent COVID-19. The CDR3 DNA reads as TGTGCCAGCAGTGGAACAGGGGTCAGTGAAAAACTGTTTTTT. Translation: CASSGTGVSEKLFF.